These 28 T cell receptor beta chains were all obtained from the same sample, sequenced in a study of T cell responses to AZD1222 COVID-19 vaccine. Sequencing used immunoSEQ multiplex PCR; TCRdb keeps in-frame clones, though not all of them. The sample includes some 120,000 clones, roughly 90% seen only once; the top ten take about 1.4%. The specimen was peripheral blood, collected on day 0 of AZD1222 vaccination. The receptors shown here come from an adult in good health.

This clone was observed once. The chain uses TRBV6-5 and TRBJ1-5; D possibly corresponds to TRBD1 (6 bases). CDR1 and CDR2 (germline): MNHEY, SVGAGI. The CDR3 contains 14 residues. With 3 bases removed from V and 7 bases from J, the gap between germline ends came to 13 bases. The CDR3: CASSYGQGRQPQHF. The DNA of the CDR3 is TGTGCCAGCAGTTATGGTCAGGGGAGGCAGCCCCAGCATTTT.

This chain joins TRBV7-9 and TRBJ1-1; D call uncertain. Germline V gene sequence: CDR1 SEHNR, CDR2 FQNEAQ (reference sequence). The CDR3 runs 12 residues. Between the trimmed V and J ends, which lost 5 bases and 6 bases, there was a span of 10 bases. CDR3 coding DNA: TGTGCCAGCAGCCTACCGGGGTCTGAAGCTTTCTTT. This gives the protein CASSLPGSEAFF.

V is TRBV2 and J is TRBJ1-1; weak D call: TRBD1 (5 bases). The CDR3 length is 16 residues. The V end was cut by 0 bases, the J end by 6 bases, with 17 bases between. Germline V lookup: CDR1 SNHLY, CDR2 FYNNEI. CDR3 sequence (DNA): TGTGCCAGCAGTGAAGCGCTTAACGGGCGGGGGGCTGAAGCTTTCTTT. It codes for CASSEALNGRGAEAFF.

The chain joins TRBV4-3 to TRBJ2-3; 8 bases map to TRBD2. V shed 3 bases and J 0 bases; nucleotides not matched to a gene: 11. The CDR3 sequence is 18 residues long. CDR1 and CDR2 from the germline V gene are LGHNA and YSLEER. The CDR3 spells CASSQVLAGRASTDTQYF. The CDR3 nucleotides are TGCGCCAGCAGCCAGGTTTTAGCGGGAAGGGCGAGCACAGATACGCAGTATTTT.

The chain has TRBV11-3 and TRBJ2-7; TRBD2 matches 7 bases. Per germline, CDR1 SGHNT and CDR2 YENEEA. The CDR3 is 13 amino acids. Losses at the gene ends were 8 bases for V and 4 bases for J; bases not matched to a gene: 8. Here the CDR3 reads CASQPAGSYEQYF. The CDR3 DNA sequence: TGTGCCAGCCAACCAGCGGGAAGTTACGAGCAGTACTTC. The full variable domain, rest sourced from reference TRBV11-3 and TRBJ2-7, is EAGVVQSPRYKIIEKKQPVAFWCNPISGHNTLYWYLQNLGQGPELLIRYENEEAVDDSQLPKDRFSAERLKGVDSTLKIQPAELGDSAVYLCASQPAGSYEQYFGPGTRLTVT.

There are a few counts of this clone. CDR3 residues: CASSQDRGGHEQFF. CDR3 bases: TGCGCCAGCAGCCAAGATAGGGGAGGCCATGAGCAGTTCTTC. The chain links TRBV4-1 to TRBJ2-1; possibly TRBD2 for D (6 bases). There are 14 residues in the CDR3. Germline V gene lookup returns CDR1 MGHRA and CDR2 YSYEKL. V lost 0 bases and J 8 bases, leaving 11 bases between the germline ends.

V gene TRBV3-1 (or the pseudogene TRBV3-2) combines with J gene TRBJ2-7; 8 bases fit TRBD2. V shed 2 bases, J shed 0 bases, and the junction held 6 bases outside the gene matches. The CDR3 totals 16 residues. The germline gives CDR1 LGHDT, CDR2 YNNKEL (reference sequence). In DNA form, the CDR3 reads TGTGCCAGCAGCCAAAAACTAGCGGATTACTCCTACGAGCAGTACTTC. Translated: CASSQKLADYSYEQYF.

This clone was picked up one time. V is TRBV7-2 and J is TRBJ2-1; 15 bases agree with TRBD2. Per the germline V gene, CDR1 is SGHTA and CDR2 is FQGNSA. The CDR3 sequence is 15 residues long. Trimming cost V 5 bases and J 9 bases; bases outside gene matches: 5. This CDR3 reads CASSGTSGRFGEQFF. CDR3 coding DNA: TGTGCCAGCAGCGGGACTAGCGGGAGGTTCGGTGAGCAGTTCTTC. Together with reference TRBV7-2 and TRBJ2-1, the CDR3 gives the full variable domain: GAGVSQSPSNKVTEKGKDVELRCDPISGHTALYWYRQSLGQGLEFLIYFQGNSAPDKSGLPSDRFSAERTGGSVSTLTIQRTQQEDSAVYLCASSGTSGRFGEQFFGPGTRLTVL.

The V gene is TRBV7-2, the J gene TRBJ2-2, with D possibly being TRBD1 (5 bases). This CDR3 has 16 residues. V gave up 1 base and J gave up 7 bases, with 16 bases separating them. CDR1 is SGHTA and CDR2 is FQGNSA in the germline V gene. CDR3 nucleotides: TGTGCCAGCAGCTTAGTCCCAGGGCTCGGCATCGGGGAGCTGTTTTTT. Translated: CASSLVPGLGIGELFF.

The J gene is TRBJ1-2, the V gene TRBV27; 12 nucleotides line up with TRBD1. Germline lookup yields CDR1 MNHEY and CDR2 SMNVEV (reference sequence). The junction had 11 bases not matched to a gene; V was cut back by 8 bases and J by 4 bases. This CDR3 comprises 16 residues. The CDR3 here is CASGPGQGALGYGYTF. The DNA of the CDR3 is TGTGCCAGCGGCCCGGGACAGGGGGCGCTGGGCTATGGCTACACCTTC.

The chain employs TRBV24-1 and TRBJ1-5; D ambiguous. With 2 bases removed from V and 5 bases from J, the gap between germline ends came to 21 bases. The V gene's germline CDR1 is KGHDR and CDR2 SFDVKD. The CDR3 contains 18 residues. The CDR3 loop reads CATSDSTTAIKGYQPQHF. The CDR3 nucleotides are TGTGCCACCAGTGATTCTACGACGGCGATCAAAGGGTATCAGCCCCAGCATTTT.

CDR3 amino acids: CATTDRDGEAFF. CDR3 bases: TGTGCCACTACGGACAGGGATGGAGAAGCTTTCTTT. The chain links TRBV19 to TRBJ1-1; the match to TRBD1 covers 8 bases. J gave up 8 bases and V 10 bases, and 9 bases lay outside the gene matches. Germline loops: CDR1 LNHDA, CDR2 SQIVND (reference sequence). There are 12 residues in the CDR3.

The genes are TRBV7-9 and TRBJ1-1, with D tentatively TRBD1 (5 bases). CDR1 is SEHNR, CDR2 FQNEAQ, per germline (reference sequence). Trimming removed 7 bases from V and 7 bases from J, with 19 bases in between. The CDR3 contains 14 residues. In DNA, the CDR3 is TGTGCCAGCAACTCGGACGCAGGGTTGGGTGAAGCTTTCTTT. Protein product: CASNSDAGLGEAFF.

This chain joins TRBV9 and TRBJ1-4; 11 bases fit TRBD1. Per the germline V gene, CDR1 is SGDLS and CDR2 is YYNGEE. Trimming removed 2 bases from V and 8 bases from J; junction bases left unmatched: 8. This CDR3 contains 16 residues. DNA of the CDR3: TGTGCCAGCAGCGTTGGAAGGACAGGGGGCCTGGAAAAACTGTTTTTT. Amino acid sequence: CASSVGRTGGLEKLFF.

V gene TRBV6-5 combines with J gene TRBJ2-2, with D perhaps assigned TRBD1 or TRBD2 (5 bases each). This CDR3 is 16 amino acids long. CDR1 and CDR2 (germline): MNHEY, SVGAGI. Trimming stripped 2 bases from V and 6 bases from J, with 16 bases between. CDR3 sequence (DNA): TGTGCCAGCAGTTACGGTGGGGGAAGGGTGGCCGGGGAGCTGTTTTTT. Translation: CASSYGGGRVAGELFF.

V usage is TRBV5-1 and J usage is TRBJ2-7; 9 bases are a match to TRBD1. The CDR3 runs 15 residues. V lost 4 bases and J lost 3; bases outside the gene matches: 8. Germline CDR1 SGHRS, CDR2 YFSETQ. CDR3 DNA: TGCGCCAGCAGCCAAACAGGGGGCTCCCTCTACGAGCAGTACTTC. Protein sequence: CASSQTGGSLYEQYF.

The genes are TRBV9 and TRBJ1-4; no reliable D call. The germline V gene encodes CDR1 SGDLS and CDR2 YYNGEE. The CDR3 sequence is 13 residues long. With 8 bases removed from V and 7 bases from J, the gap between germline ends came to 15 bases. The DNA for the CDR3 is TGTGCCAGTGGGGATAGGGTTGGTGAAAAACTGTTTTTT. Translated: CASGDRVGEKLFF.

Of note for this clone: This CDR3 is also generated by other DNA sequences in the sample. This rearrangement joins TRBV19 to TRBJ1-1; 7 positions agree with TRBD1. V lost 5 bases to trimming and J lost 5 bases; unmatched junction nucleotides: 8. Germline V gene lookup returns CDR1 LNHDA and CDR2 SQIVND (reference sequence). This CDR3 region has 14 residues. CDR3 sequence reads: CASSLGGGGTEAFF. CDR3 nucleotide sequence: TGTGCCAGTAGTCTAGGAGGGGGCGGAACTGAAGCTTTCTTT.

The rearrangement links TRBV11-2 to TRBJ2-7; 11 nucleotides agree with TRBD1. Unmatched junction bases numbered 17, after V lost 5 bases and J lost 8 bases. In germline, CDR1 is SGHAT, CDR2 FQNNGV. There are 17 residues in the CDR3. CDR3 in DNA: TGTGCCAGCAGCCCAGGCCGTTGGGACAGGGGGTCCCAACAGCAGTACTTC. Its translation is CASSPGRWDRGSQQQYF.

This clone was detected only once. The rearrangement links TRBV21-1 to TRBJ1-3; TRBD1, as called in the table, went unchecked against the DNA. TRBV21-1 is termed a pseudogene. This CDR3 spans 16 amino acids. The CDR3 spells CASSKTGSSSGNTIYF. The CDR3 nucleotides read TGTGCCAGCAGCAAGACAGGCTCCAGCTCTGGAAACACCATATATTTT.

The chain is built from TRBV27 and TRBJ1-1; 7 nucleotides agree with TRBD1. This CDR3 spans 20 amino acids. Germline V gene sequence: CDR1 MNHEY, CDR2 SMNVEV (reference sequence). J was trimmed by 3 bases and V by 5 bases; bases with no gene match: 24. CDR3 in amino acids: CASSPTPSTGWGFTDTEAFF. The DNA for the CDR3 is TGTGCCAGCAGTCCCACACCTTCGACAGGGTGGGGGTTTACGGACACTGAAGCTTTCTTT.

The CDR3 DNA reads TGTGCCAGCAGCAGCGGGGACGGCGGGGCCAACGTCCTGACTTTC. Its protein product is CASSSGDGGANVLTF. V and J are TRBV28 and TRBJ2-6, with 7 bases lining up with TRBD2. Germline values: CDR1 MDHEN, CDR2 SYDVKM. The junction had 6 bases not matched to a gene; V was cut back by 6 bases and J by 4 bases. This CDR3 spans 15 amino acids.

The chain carries TRBV7-3 and TRBJ2-3; D possibly corresponds to TRBD2 (5 bases). The CDR3 has 15 residues. V lost 2 bases and J 2 bases, leaving 11 bases between the germline ends. Germline CDR1 and CDR2: SGHTA and FQGTGA. CDR3 loop: CASSLVSDYTDTQYF. CDR3 in DNA: TGTGCCAGCAGCTTAGTTAGCGACTACACAGATACGCAGTATTTT.

This clone was seen a few times. The gene calls are TRBV10-2 and TRBJ1-5; tentative D call: TRBD1 (5 bases). The CDR3 consists of 14 residues. V was cut by 3 bases and J by 6 bases, with 12 bases left in between. Per germline, CDR1 WSHSY and CDR2 SAAADI. The CDR3 coding sequence is TGCGCCAGCAGTGACACCCTTAGGGGTCAGCCCCAGCATTTT. Its protein product is CASSDTLRGQPQHF.

The chain carries TRBV4-3 and TRBJ1-5; tentative D call: TRBD1 (5 bases). V lost 2 bases, J lost 1 base, and 12 bases lay in between. The CDR3 extends over 16 amino acids. CDR1 is LGHNA, CDR2 YSLEER, per germline. The CDR3 region is CASSQNSGLSNQPQHF. DNA of the CDR3: TGCGCCAGCAGCCAAAACTCAGGGTTAAGCAATCAGCCCCAGCATTTT.

This chain links TRBV6-5 with TRBJ2-3, with D possibly TRBD1 on 6 matching bases. The CDR3 contains 15 residues. Germline loops: CDR1 MNHEY, CDR2 SVGAGI. With 1 base removed from V and 3 bases from J, the gap between germline ends came to 11 bases. The DNA for the CDR3 is TGTGCCAGCAGTTACTTTGGGGGCCAGACAGATACGCAGTATTTT. Encoded protein: CASSYFGGQTDTQYF.

The gene calls are TRBV30 and TRBJ1-3, with a possible D match to TRBD1 (6 bases). The germline V and J ends were trimmed by 2 bases and 0 bases, with 11 bases remaining between them. The CDR3 extends over 15 amino acids. CDR1 and CDR2 (germline): GTSNPN, SVGIG (reference sequence). CDR3 bases: TGTGCCTGGAGTTTGGCGGGGGCCTCTGGAAACACCATATATTTT. Protein sequence: CAWSLAGASGNTIYF.

The rearrangement links TRBV12-3 or TRBV12-4 to TRBJ2-7; no reliable D call. V was shortened by 8 bases and J by 3 bases, with 11 bases between the two germline ends. This CDR3 has 12 residues. CDR3 bases: TGTGCCAGCGGGATCTCGGGCTACGAGCAGTACTTC. This sequence encodes CASGISGYEQYF.